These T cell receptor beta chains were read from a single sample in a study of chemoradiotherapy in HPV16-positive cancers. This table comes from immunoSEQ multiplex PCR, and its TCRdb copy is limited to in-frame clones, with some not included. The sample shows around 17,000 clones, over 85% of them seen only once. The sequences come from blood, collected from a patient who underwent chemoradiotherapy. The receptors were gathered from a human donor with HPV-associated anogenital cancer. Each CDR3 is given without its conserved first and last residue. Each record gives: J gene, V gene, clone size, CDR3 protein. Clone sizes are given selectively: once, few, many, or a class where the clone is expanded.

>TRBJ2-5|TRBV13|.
ASSRGGRGLQETQY
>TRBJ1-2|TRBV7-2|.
ASSSQGTYGYT
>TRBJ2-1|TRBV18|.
ASSPRKREGSGNEQF
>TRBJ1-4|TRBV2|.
ASGQGDEKLF
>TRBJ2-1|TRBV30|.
AWSKGTSGGDEQF
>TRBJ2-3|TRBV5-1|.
ASSFQRGSTDTQY
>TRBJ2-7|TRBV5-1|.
ASSNTAGSYEQY
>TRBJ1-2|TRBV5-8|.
ASSERVGSFYGYT
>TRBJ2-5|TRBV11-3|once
ASSQGTEETQY
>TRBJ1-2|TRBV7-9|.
ASSFQGPYGYT
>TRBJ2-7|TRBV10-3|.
AARSGTGITADEQY
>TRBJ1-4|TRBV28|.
ASSIPGQGQKLF
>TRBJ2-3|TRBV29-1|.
SVERGRGDTQY
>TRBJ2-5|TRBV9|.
ASSLAPTSGGRGETQY
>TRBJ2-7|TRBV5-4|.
ASSVGTSGSYEQY
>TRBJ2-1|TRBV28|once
ASSRRRGGSYNEQF
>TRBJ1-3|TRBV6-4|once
ASANSGNTIY
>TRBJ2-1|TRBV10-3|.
ATWRDDSYNEQF